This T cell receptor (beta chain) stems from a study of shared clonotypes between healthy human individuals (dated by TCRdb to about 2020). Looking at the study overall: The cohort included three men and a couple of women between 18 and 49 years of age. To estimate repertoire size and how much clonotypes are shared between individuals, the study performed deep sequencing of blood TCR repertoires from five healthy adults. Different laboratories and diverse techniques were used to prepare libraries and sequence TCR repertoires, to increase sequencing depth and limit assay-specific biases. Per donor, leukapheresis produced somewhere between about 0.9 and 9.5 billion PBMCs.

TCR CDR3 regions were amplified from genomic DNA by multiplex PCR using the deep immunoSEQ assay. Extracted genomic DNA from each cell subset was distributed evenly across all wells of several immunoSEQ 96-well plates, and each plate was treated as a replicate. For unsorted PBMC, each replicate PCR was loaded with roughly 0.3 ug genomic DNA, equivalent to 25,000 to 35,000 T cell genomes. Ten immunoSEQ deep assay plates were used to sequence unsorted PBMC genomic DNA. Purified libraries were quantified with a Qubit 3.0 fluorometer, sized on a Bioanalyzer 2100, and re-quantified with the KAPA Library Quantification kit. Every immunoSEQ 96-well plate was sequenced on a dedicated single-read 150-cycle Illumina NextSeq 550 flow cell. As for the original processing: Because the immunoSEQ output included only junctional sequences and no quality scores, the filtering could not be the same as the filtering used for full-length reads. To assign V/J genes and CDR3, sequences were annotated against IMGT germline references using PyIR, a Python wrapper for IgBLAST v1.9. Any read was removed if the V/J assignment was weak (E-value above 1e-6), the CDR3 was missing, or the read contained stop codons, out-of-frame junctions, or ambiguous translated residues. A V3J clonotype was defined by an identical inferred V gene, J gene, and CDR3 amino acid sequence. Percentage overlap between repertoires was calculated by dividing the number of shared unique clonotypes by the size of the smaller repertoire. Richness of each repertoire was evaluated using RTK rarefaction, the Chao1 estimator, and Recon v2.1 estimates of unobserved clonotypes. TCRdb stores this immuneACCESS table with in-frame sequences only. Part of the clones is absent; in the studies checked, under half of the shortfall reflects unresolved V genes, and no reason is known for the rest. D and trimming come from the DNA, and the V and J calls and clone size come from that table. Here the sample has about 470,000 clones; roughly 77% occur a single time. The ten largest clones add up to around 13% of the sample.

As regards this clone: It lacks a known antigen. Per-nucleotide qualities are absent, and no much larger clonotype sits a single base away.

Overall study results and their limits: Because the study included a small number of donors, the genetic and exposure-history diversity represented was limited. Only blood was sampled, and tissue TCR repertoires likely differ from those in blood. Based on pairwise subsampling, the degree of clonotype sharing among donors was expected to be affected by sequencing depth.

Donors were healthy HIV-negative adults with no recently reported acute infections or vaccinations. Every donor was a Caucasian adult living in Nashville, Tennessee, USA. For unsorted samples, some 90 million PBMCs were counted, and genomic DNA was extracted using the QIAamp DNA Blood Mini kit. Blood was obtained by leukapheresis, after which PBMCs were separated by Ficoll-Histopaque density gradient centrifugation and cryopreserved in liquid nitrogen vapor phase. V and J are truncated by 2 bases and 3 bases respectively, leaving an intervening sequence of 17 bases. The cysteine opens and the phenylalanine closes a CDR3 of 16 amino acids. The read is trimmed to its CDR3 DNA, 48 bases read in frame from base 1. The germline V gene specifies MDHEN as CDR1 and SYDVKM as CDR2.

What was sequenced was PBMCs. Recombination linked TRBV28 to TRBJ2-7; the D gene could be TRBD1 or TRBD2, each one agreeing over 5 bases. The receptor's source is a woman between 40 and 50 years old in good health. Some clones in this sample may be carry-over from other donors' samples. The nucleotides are TGTGCCAGCAGTTTAAGGAGGTACAGGACGGGCTACGAGCAGTACTTC. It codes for CASSLRRYRTGYEQYF. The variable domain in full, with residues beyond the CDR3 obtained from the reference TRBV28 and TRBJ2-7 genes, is DVKVTQSSRYLVKRTGEKVFLECVQDMDHENMFWYRQDPGLGLRLIYFSYDVKMKEKGDIPEGYSVSREKKERFSLILESASTNQTSMYLCASSLRRYRTGYEQYFGPGTRLTVT.